The rows below give T cell receptor beta chains drawn from one sample of a study of OX40 agonist ivuxolimab in advanced cancers. Assay: immunoSEQ multiplex PCR; the TCRdb copy retains only in-frame clones and omits some. The table has fewer than 90,000 clones, about 90% seen once. The sequencing used CD4+ or CD8+ T cells sorted from blood, collected in a trial of the OX40 agonist ivuxolimab. The receptors originated from an adult with an advanced solid tumor such as melanoma, head and neck, liver or kidney cancer. CDR3s include the opening cysteine and the closing phenylalanine or tryptophan. A D gene is named only where the DNA matches it firmly. Clone size is not always given. Where it is, it says once, few, many or a class for expanded clones.

>TRBJ1-4|NA|NA|TRBV11-2
CASSLDPTGPGEKLFF
TGTGCCAGCAGCTTAGATCCTACAGGCCCGGGTGAAAAACTGTTTTTT
>TRBJ1-4|once|TRBD1|TRBV5-1
CASSTDRGEKLFF
TGCGCCAGCAGCACGGACAGGGGGGAAAAACTGTTTTTT
>TRBJ2-1|NA|NA|TRBV5-1
CASSPDGQNYNEQFF
TGCGCCAGCAGCCCCGACGGGCAGAACTACAATGAGCAGTTCTTC
>TRBJ1-4|NA|NA|TRBV11-2
CASSLPHIEKLFF
TGTGCCAGCAGCTTACCTCATATTGAAAAACTGTTTTTT
>TRBJ2-3|NA|TRBD2|TRBV9
CASSESGGGDTQYF
TGTGCCAGCAGCGAGAGCGGGGGGGGCGATACGCAGTATTTT
>TRBJ2-2|once|NA|TRBV5-1
CASSPSGGTGELFF
TGCGCCAGCAGCCCCTCGGGCGGCACCGGGGAGCTGTTTTTT
>TRBJ1-5|NA|TRBD1|TRBV6-5
CASSETGGVQPQHF
TGTGCCAGCAGTGAGACAGGGGGAGTGCAGCCCCAGCATTTT
>TRBJ1-1|NA|NA|TRBV28
CASRRDVDREAFF
TGTGCCAGCAGGCGGGATGTTGACAGGGAAGCTTTCTTT
>TRBJ2-1|NA|TRBD2|TRBV30
CAWSGSGIDSYNEQFF
TGTGCCTGGAGCGGTAGCGGGATAGACTCCTACAATGAGCAGTTCTTC
>TRBJ2-3|NA|NA|TRBV9
CASSAGGQRTDTQYF
TGTGCCAGCAGCGCGGGGGGACAGCGCACAGATACGCAGTATTTT
>TRBJ2-7|NA|TRBD2|TRBV5-6
CASSPGGTSGNDEQYF
TGTGCCAGCAGCCCGGGAGGGACTAGCGGAAACGACGAGCAGTACTTC
>TRBJ2-1|once|TRBD2|TRBV10-3
CAISERGGGNSYNEQFF
TGTGCCATCAGTGAAAGGGGCGGGGGAAACTCCTACAATGAGCAGTTCTTC
>TRBJ2-5|few|NA|TRBV11-2
CASSRGGKETQYF
TGTGCCAGCTCCAGAGGGGGGAAAGAGACCCAGTACTTC
>TRBJ2-3|NA|TRBD2|TRBV5-1
CASSSRGGATDTQYF
TGCGCCAGCAGCTCCCGGGGGGGGGCGACAGATACGCAGTATTTT
>TRBJ2-7|NA|NA|TRBV5-4
CASSTQTLSSYEQYF
TGTGCCAGCAGCACCCAGACACTGAGCTCCTACGAGCAGTACTTC
>TRBJ2-5|once|NA|TRBV27
CASSLSYRSETQYF
TGTGCCAGCAGTTTATCGTACCGGTCTGAGACCCAGTACTTC
>TRBJ1-4|NA|NA|TRBV18
CASSERGSNEKLFF
TGTGCCAGCTCCGAAAGAGGGTCTAATGAAAAACTGTTTTTT
>TRBJ1-2|NA|NA|TRBV7-2
CASSLGSAGDYGYTF
TGTGCCAGCAGCTTAGGGTCGGCAGGGGATTATGGCTACACCTTC
>TRBJ2-1|NA|NA|TRBV19
CASSIEGVSYNEQFF
TGTGCCAGTAGTATAGAAGGCGTCTCCTACAATGAGCAGTTCTTC
>TRBJ2-7|NA|NA|TRBV6-1
CASSELGPRGEQYF
TGTGCCAGCAGTGAATTGGGACCTCGGGGAGAGCAGTACTTC
>TRBJ2-5|NA|NA|TRBV7-2
CASSMGPTETQYF
TGTGCCAGCAGCATGGGACCGACAGAGACCCAGTACTTC
>TRBJ1-2|NA|NA|TRBV18
CASSPRGEGESGYTF
TGTGCCAGCTCACCACGGGGAGAGGGAGAGTCTGGCTACACCTTC
>TRBJ2-7|NA|TRBD1|TRBV5-5
CASSPIGTGVYEQYF
TGTGCCAGCAGCCCCATAGGGACAGGGGTCTACGAGCAGTACTTC
>TRBJ1-5|NA|NA|TRBV2
CASLRGINQPQHF
TGTGCCAGCCTTCGAGGGATCAATCAGCCCCAGCATTTT
>TRBJ1-1|few|TRBD1|TRBV9
CAYKSGGRGTEAFF
TGTGCCTACAAATCAGGGGGAAGGGGGACTGAAGCTTTCTTT